The present T cell receptor (beta chain) was sequenced within a study of cytomegalovirus exposure and HLA in healthy donors. Study-level information: Early released data comprised around 85 million unique TCRs from HLA-typed donors.

With respect to this clone: Its antigen is currently unknown.

Primers for the PCR totalled 60 Vbeta and 13 Jbeta. Repertoires were generated with immunoSEQ multiplex PCR, while TCRdb's copy carries only in-frame clones and drops some. The sample shows some 71,000 clones, over 60% of them seen only once. Study-wide results and limits: After further analysis at a later stage, roughly 16,000 TCR beta sequences were associated with HLA alleles at 0.05 false discovery rate. Data from an earlier analysis indicated that most TCR beta V segments were productive either about 90% or about 30% of the time.

The V gene lost 4 bases and the J gene lost 7 bases, with 7 bases spanning the gap. The CDR3 runs to 11 residues. In germline, CDR1 is MNHEY, CDR2 SMNVEV (reference sequence). This TCR derives from a man aged 35-49 years in good health and CMV-seropositive. V is TRBV27 and J is TRBJ1-1, with D unclear. Source material: PBMCs. CDR3 DNA sequence: TGTGCCAGCAGTTCCTATTATGAAGCTTTCTTT. Encoded protein: CASSSYYEAFF.